This T cell receptor beta chain was identified in a study of blood T cell repertoires in COVID-19. Looking at the study overall: T cells, B-cell-depleted T cells, or PBMCs provided the cDNA or gDNA that served as material.

V was shortened by 3 bases and J by 2 bases, with 17 bases between the two germline ends. This CDR3 has 17 residues. Looked up from germline, CDR1 is SGDLS and CDR2 is YYNGEE. Generated by immunoSEQ multiplex PCR, the TCRdb table keeps only in-frame clones and is missing some. The data show roughly 300,000 clones, with 80% to 90% seen just once and roughly 4.2% held by the top ten. Participants' own reports of clinical history determined their cohort assignment. The clonotype comes from a woman between 40 and 55 years old with acute COVID-19. The sample was PBMCs or T cells enriched from blood (not recorded which). V usage is TRBV9 and J usage is TRBJ2-2; tentative D call: TRBD2 (6 bases). For the CDR3, the DNA is TGTGCCAGCAGCGGCGCGCAAGGCGGGGTTAACACCGGGGAGCTGTTTTTT. Translating gives CASSGAQGGVNTGELFF.